One sample yielded the 24 T cell receptor beta chains listed below, sequenced in a study of cytomegalovirus exposure and HLA in healthy donors (dated by TCRdb to the late 2010s). The receptor library was made with the immunoSEQ multiplex PCR assay. For the multiplex PCR, a mixture combining 60 forward primers for TCR Vbeta segments and 13 reverse primers for TCR Jbeta segments was used. This immuneACCESS table, as held by TCRdb, lists in-frame sequences with V and J called but not all clones. Of the missing ones, under half trace to an unresolved V gene in checked studies; the others have no known cause. Recorded for this sample are about 180,000 clones; 80% to 85% of them occurred a single time. The ten largest clones represent 2.2% of the sample. Sequenced input: PBMCs. Receptors originate from a woman between 25 and 40 years old in good health and CMV-seronegative.

This sequence joins TRBV30 and TRBJ2-1; D ambiguous. Germline loops: CDR1 GTSNPN, CDR2 SVGIG (reference sequence). This CDR3 spans 12 amino acids. Trimming pared 6 bases from V and 9 bases from J, leaving 15 bases between. The CDR3 sequence is CACDATLGEQFF. The CDR3 DNA sequence: TGTGCCTGTGATGCTACGCTTGGTGAGCAGTTCTTC.

This chain uses TRBV29-1 with TRBJ2-3, with D possibly TRBD2 on 7 matching bases. The germline CDR1 and CDR2 sequences are SQVTM and ANQGSEA. With 7 bases removed from V and 3 bases from J, the gap between germline ends came to 20 bases. The CDR3 sequence is 15 residues long. The CDR3 nucleotides are TGCAGCGCCCGATCATGGGGGGGGGCGACAGATACGCAGTATTTT. Amino acid sequence: CSARSWGGATDTQYF.

CDR3 DNA: TGTGCCAGCTCCTCGACAGACCTGGGGGGTCAGCCCCAGCATTTT. Translated, it gives CASSSTDLGGQPQHF. V usage is TRBV18 and J usage is TRBJ1-5, with a weak D call TRBD1 (5 bases). The germline V gene has CDR1 KGHSH and CDR2 LQKENI. The length of the CDR3 is 15 residues. The ends were cut back, 6 bases at V and 6 bases at J, with 18 bases in the middle.

The chain combines TRBV6-1 with TRBJ1-2, with D perhaps matching TRBD1 (5 bases). CDR3 length equals 14 residues. Germline V gives CDR1 MNHNS, CDR2 SASEGT. V gave up 8 bases and J gave up 4 bases, with 17 bases separating them. Here the CDR3 reads CASRGAGTSYGYTF. The CDR3 DNA is TGTGCCAGCCGAGGGGCAGGGACTTCCTATGGCTACACCTTC.

V gene TRBV5-1 combines with J gene TRBJ1-4; the D is unclear. Germline V gene sequence: CDR1 SGHRS, CDR2 YFSETQ. V lost 4 bases and J 4 bases, leaving 14 bases between the germline ends. The CDR3 has 15 residues. In DNA, the CDR3 is TGCGCCAGCAGCCCCGGTGGTGTTATTAATGAAAAACTGTTTTTT. Residues: CASSPGGVINEKLFF.

This chain uses TRBV11-2 with TRBJ1-6, with 9 nucleotides matching TRBD1. V dropped 5 bases and J dropped 12; count of bases not matched to a gene: 5. In germline, CDR1 is SGHAT, CDR2 FQNNGV. CDR3 length: 13 residues. CDR3 coding DNA: TGTGCCAGCAGCCAAAACAGGGGGCGACCCCTCCACTTT. It yields the protein CASSQNRGRPLHF. Full variable domain (outside the CDR3, taken from reference TRBV11-2 and TRBJ1-6): EAGVAQSPRYKIIEKRQSVAFWCNPISGHATLYWYQQILGQGPKLLIQFQNNGVVDDSQLPKDRFSAERLKGVDSTLKIQPAKLEDSAVYLCASSQNRGRPLHFGNGTRLTVT.

The rearrangement joins TRBV27 to TRBJ2-1; 9 bases line up with TRBD2. V lost 5 bases, J lost 0 bases, and 2 bases stayed unmatched. Germline values: CDR1 MNHEY, CDR2 SMNVEV (reference sequence). The CDR3 is 15 amino acids. The CDR3 region has the DNA TGTGCCAGCAGTCTTAGCGGGGGCTCCTACAATGAGCAGTTCTTC. Translated: CASSLSGGSYNEQFF.

The V and J genes are TRBV29-1 and TRBJ2-5, with no clear D. V was cut by 5 bases and J by 1 base, with 5 bases left in between. The germline CDR1 and CDR2 sequences are SQVTM and ANQGSEA. This CDR3 contains 11 residues. The chain's CDR3 is CSVSGQETQYF. As DNA, the CDR3 is TGCAGCGTTTCGGGCCAAGAGACCCAGTACTTC.

This clone was picked up one time. The rearrangement uses TRBV18 and TRBJ2-5; 9 nucleotides align to TRBD2. After removal of 0 bases from V and 5 bases from J, the junction contained 1 base not matched to a gene. This CDR3 is built from 14 residues. Germline V CDR1 and CDR2: KGHSH, LQKENI. CDR3 loop: CASSPPSGSETQYF. The CDR3 region has the DNA TGTGCCAGCTCACCACCTAGCGGGAGTGAGACCCAGTACTTC.

The rearrangement joins TRBV21-1 to TRBJ1-4; the table names TRBD1, a call not compared with the DNA. TRBV21-1 counts as a pseudogene. This CDR3 has 16 amino acids. The chain's CDR3 is CASSTRLDRRNEKLFF. In DNA form, the CDR3 reads TGTGCCAGCAGCACCCGCCTGGACAGAAGGAATGAAAAACTGTTTTTT.

This clone has only a few counts. V usage is TRBV4-1 and J usage is TRBJ2-2; 10 bases match TRBD1. The germline V gene has CDR1 MGHRA and CDR2 YSYEKL. Germline trimming cut 0 bases from V and 4 bases from J; bases unmatched to any gene: 5. The CDR3 is made up of 17 amino acids. CDR3 protein: CASSQDRGTGVTGELFF. The CDR3 region has the DNA TGCGCCAGCAGCCAAGATCGAGGGACAGGGGTCACCGGGGAGCTGTTTTTT.

This clone was found a few times. The V call is TRBV27, the J call TRBJ2-3; 9 nucleotides align to TRBD1. V was pared by 4 bases and J by 5 bases, with 7 bases of the junction left unmatched. The CDR3 extends over 15 amino acids. Germline V gene sequence: CDR1 MNHEY, CDR2 SMNVEV (reference sequence). This CDR3 is CASSSPWTGEDTQYF. For the CDR3, the DNA is TGTGCCAGCAGTTCCCCCTGGACAGGGGAAGATACGCAGTATTTT.

About this clone itself: Compared with germline, one end of the junction differs, possibly owing to a read error. The chain carries TRBV6-5 and TRBJ2-4; TRBD2 matches 7 bases. The germline V gene has CDR1 MNHEY and CDR2 SVGAGI. This CDR3 is built from 14 residues. The CDR3 DNA sequence: TGTGCCAGCGCCCCGGGGGGAGCCAAAAACAGTCAGTACTTC. Translating gives CASAPGGAKNSQYF.

The chain links TRBV28 to TRBJ1-6; tentatively, D is TRBD1 (5 bases). Germline V gene sequence: CDR1 MDHEN, CDR2 SYDVKM. With 4 bases removed from V and 6 bases from J, the gap between germline ends came to 13 bases. The CDR3 contains 15 residues. CDR3 bases: TGTGCCAGCAGTTCCCCGACAGACTTTAATTCACCCCTCCACTTT. Its protein is CASSSPTDFNSPLHF.

V and J are TRBV28 and TRBJ1-2, with 7 bases matching TRBD1. The CDR3 loop spans 13 amino acids. V lost 7 bases and J lost 6; bases outside the gene matches: 8. Germline V gene data show CDR1 as MDHEN and CDR2 as SYDVKM. This CDR3 reads CASNSLGGDGYTF. CDR3 in DNA: TGTGCCAGCAACTCTTTAGGGGGCGATGGCTACACCTTC.

This clone has a handful of counts. The chain employs TRBV2 and TRBJ1-2; 7 bases are a match to TRBD1. V shed 6 bases, J shed 5 bases, and the junction held 12 bases outside the gene matches. Germline V gene lookup returns CDR1 SNHLY and CDR2 FYNNEI. The CDR3 length is 15 residues. For the CDR3, the DNA is TGTGCCAGCAGGTCGACAGGGCCAGGGACTTATGGCTACACCTTC. It encodes CASRSTGPGTYGYTF.

This chain links TRBV19 with TRBJ1-6, with TRBD1 as a possible D gene (5 bases). The CDR3 has 13 amino acids. V shed 6 bases and J shed 9 bases, with 12 bases lying between them. From germline, CDR1 is LNHDA and CDR2 SQIVND (reference sequence). This CDR3 reads CASRSRVGSPLHF. As DNA, the CDR3 is TGTGCCAGTAGAAGCAGGGTCGGTTCACCCCTCCACTTT.

The J gene is TRBJ2-7, the V gene TRBV5-1; TRBD2 agrees at 7 bases. After removal of 1 base from V and 5 bases from J, the junction contained 6 bases not matched to a gene. The CDR3 runs 14 residues. CDR1 and CDR2 (germline): SGHRS, YFSETQ. CDR3 amino acids: CASSLWGGVNEQYF. The DNA of the CDR3 is TGCGCCAGCAGCTTGTGGGGGGGAGTAAACGAGCAGTACTTC.

The chain is built from TRBV6-5 and TRBJ2-1; 7 bases fit TRBD1. After removal of 2 bases from V and 1 base from J, the junction contained 2 bases not matched to a gene. Germline CDR1 is MNHEY and CDR2 is SVGAGI. This CDR3 spans 15 amino acids. The CDR3 is CASSYAGGSYNEQFF. The CDR3 DNA reads as TGTGCCAGCAGTTACGCAGGGGGATCCTACAATGAGCAGTTCTTC.

Only a few counts were recorded for this clone. The J gene is TRBJ2-2, the V gene TRBV4-1; 7 nucleotides align to TRBD2. This CDR3 has 16 amino acids. Germline CDR1 and CDR2: MGHRA and YSYEKL. Trimming cost V 4 bases and J 10 bases; bases outside gene matches: 15. CDR3 sequence (DNA): TGCGCCAGCAGCCTCTCGGGGGGTATAACCGGGGTGGAGCTGTTTTTT. It translates to CASSLSGGITGVELFF.

The chain employs TRBV7-9 and TRBJ2-2; TRBD2 might be the D (5 bases). Germline V lookup: CDR1 SEHNR, CDR2 FQNEAQ (reference sequence). The CDR3 contains 14 residues. Trimming removed 3 bases from V and 1 base from J, with 6 bases in between. The CDR3 DNA is TGTGCCAGCAGCTTGGACTTGAACACCGGGGAGCTGTTTTTT. As protein: CASSLDLNTGELFF. The full variable domain, rest sourced from reference TRBV7-9 and TRBJ2-2, is DTGVSQNPRHKITKRGQNVTFRCDPISEHNRLYWYRQTLGQGPEFLTYFQNEAQLEKSRLLSDRFSAERPKGSFSTLEIQRTEQGDSAMYLCASSLDLNTGELFFGEGSRLTVL.

This clone was recorded only once. V is TRBV5-1 and J is TRBJ2-1; D gene unclear. This CDR3 is 14 amino acids long. V dropped 0 bases and J dropped 4 bases, with 8 bases sitting between them. Germline loops: CDR1 SGHRS, CDR2 YFSETQ. The CDR3 loop reads CASSLGQTYNEQFF. DNA of the CDR3: TGCGCCAGCAGCTTGGGGCAGACATACAATGAGCAGTTCTTC.

The chain recombines TRBV19 with TRBJ2-1; TRBD1 matches 7 bases. This CDR3 comprises 15 residues. The V gene's germline CDR1 is LNHDA and CDR2 SQIVND (reference sequence). The V gene end was trimmed by 9 bases and the J gene end by 6 bases; junction bases not matched to a gene: 14. The DNA for the CDR3 is TGTGCCAGCGCAAAGACAGGGTTTAATGTCAATGAGCAGTTCTTC. Translation gives CASAKTGFNVNEQFF.

This chain connects TRBV19 to TRBJ2-7, with D possibly TRBD1 on 6 matching bases. Germline V gives CDR1 LNHDA, CDR2 SQIVND (reference sequence). V lost 3 bases and J lost 4, with 16 bases in between. The CDR3 has 15 residues. The CDR3 reads CASSIRVDSLYEQYF. The CDR3 coding sequence is TGTGCCAGTAGTATCAGGGTGGACAGTCTGTACGAGCAGTACTTC.